The text below deals with one T cell receptor (beta chain). As yet, its antigen is unknown. TCRdb ran MiXCR on the RACE reads and lists one entry per CDR3 protein. This sample has roughly 94,000 distinct CDR3 sequences, with roughly a tenth found just once. V was shortened by 6 bases and J by 1 base, with 10 bases between the two germline ends. Germline CDR1 is MDHEN and CDR2 is SYDVKM. The CDR3 has 15 amino acids. The time point was: patch test 2, 6 weeks after DPC sensitization. Stated treatment: therapeutic diphenylcyclopropenone sensitization with weekly scalp DPC. The sample originates from a study of human T cells and chemical hapten exposure. Findings of the study overall: Sensitization with DPC brought no change to TCRs above 1 in 1000 in frequency. Significantly greater numbers of large CDR3 similarity clusters came from expanded TCRs than from controls. Patch test score rose with PT1 expanded TCR count, significant at thresholds 8, 16 and 32, not 4.

The chain couples TRBV28 to TRBJ2-6, with D maybe TRBD2 (5 bases). Source: whole blood, taken in connection with sensitization to the hapten diphenylcyclopropenone (DPC). The receptor's source is a woman aged 40 to 50 with alopecia areata. Some clones in this sample may be carry-over from other donors' samples. The CDR3 DNA reads as TGTGCCAGCAGAACCCCGGGGTCTGGGGCCAACGTCCTGACTTTC. Protein sequence: CASRTPGSGANVLTF.